A selection of T cell receptor beta chains follows, all from one sample in a study of blood T cell repertoires in COVID-19. Assay used: immunoSEQ multiplex PCR; TCRdb lists only in-frame clones, some missing. The data hold over 60,000 clones, with 80% to 90% observed a single time. The sample consisted of peripheral blood. These receptors were obtained from a man between 65 and 80 years old with active or convalescent COVID-19. Both conserved end residues are part of each CDR3. D genes are given only for firm matches. Expanded clones get a size class; other rows say once, few or many, or leave the size out.

V gene	J gene	D gene	clone size	CDR3 protein	CDR3 DNA
TRBV2	TRBJ1-2	TRBD1	-	CASSWDRSYGYTF	TGTGCCAGCAGTTGGGACAGAAGCTATGGCTACACCTTC
TRBV7-2	TRBJ2-1	-	once	CASAPRTNYNEQFF	TGTGCCAGCGCACCCCGGACTAACTACAATGAGCAGTTCTTC
TRBV28	TRBJ1-1	-	-	CASSLSRGFEAFF	TGTGCCAGCAGTTTATCCCGCGGGTTTGAAGCTTTCTTT
TRBV6-1	TRBJ1-4	-	-	CASSEVVGPSGEKLFF	TGTGCCAGCAGTGAGGTTGTAGGTCCCTCGGGTGAAAAACTGTTTTTT
TRBV18	TRBJ1-4	TRBD1	-	CASSPPSQGGEKLFF	TGTGCCAGCTCACCACCGTCTCAGGGGGGTGAAAAACTGTTTTTT
TRBV9	TRBJ2-5	-	-	CASSALVGEARETQYF	TGTGCCAGCAGCGCACTGGTGGGAGAGGCTAGGGAGACCCAGTACTTC
TRBV6-5	TRBJ1-1	-	-	CASRPGGGWTEAFF	TGTGCCAGTAGACCGGGCGGGGGTTGGACTGAAGCTTTCTTT
TRBV7-2	TRBJ2-1	-	-	CASSLARENEQFF	TGTGCCAGCAGCTTAGCGAGGGAAAATGAGCAGTTCTTC
TRBV7-9	TRBJ1-5	-	-	CASSPDLSNQPQHF	TGTGCCAGCAGCCCCGACTTAAGTAATCAGCCCCAGCATTTT
TRBV6-5	TRBJ1-1	TRBD1	-	CASRVQGAAFF	TGTGCCAGCAGAGTACAGGGGGCAGCTTTCTTT
TRBV7-2	TRBJ1-5	TRBD1	few	CASSWGQGGNQPQHF	TGTGCCAGCAGCTGGGGTCAGGGGGGCAATCAGCCCCAGCATTTT
TRBV23-1	TRBJ1-2	TRBD1	-	CASRPRQGAPYGYTF	TGCGCCAGCAGACCGAGACAGGGGGCCCCATATGGCTACACCTTC
TRBV6-5	TRBJ2-1	-	-	CASSSTPGAYEQFF	TGTGCCAGCAGTTCCACGCCCGGAGCTTATGAGCAGTTCTTC
TRBV15	TRBJ1-5	-	-	CATRPRGNNQPQHF	TGTGCCACCAGACCTCGGGGGAACAATCAGCCCCAGCATTTT
TRBV7-3	TRBJ2-5	-	once	CASSLGGSYQETQYF	TGTGCCAGCAGCTTAGGGGGGTCGTACCAAGAGACCCAGTACTTC
TRBV4-2	TRBJ1-2	TRBD1	-	CASSQGGQGESGYTF	TGTGCCAGCAGCCAGGGGGGACAGGGTGAAAGTGGCTACACCTTC
TRBV27	TRBJ1-5	TRBD1	-	CASSPGTVAGQPQHF	TGTGCCAGCAGCCCGGGGACAGTTGCTGGCCAGCCCCAGCATTTT
TRBV30	TRBJ2-2	-	once	CAWNIINTGELFF	TGTGCCTGGAATATTATCAACACCGGGGAGCTGTTTTTT
TRBV30	TRBJ1-5	TRBD1	-	CAWRKVTGSSNQPQHF	TGTGCCTGGAGGAAAGTGACAGGGAGCTCTAATCAGCCCCAGCATTTT
TRBV5-4	TRBJ2-3	-	-	CASSLESGRDTQYF	TGTGCCAGCAGCTTGGAATCGGGGAGAGATACGCAGTATTTT
TRBV28	TRBJ1-2	-	once	CASSLEVLGGYTF	TGTGCCAGCAGTTTAGAGGTCTTGGGTGGCTACACCTTC
TRBV27	TRBJ1-5	TRBD1	-	CASSPRQGGQPQHF	TGTGCCAGCAGCCCAAGACAGGGCGGCCAGCCCCAGCATTTT
TRBV5-1	TRBJ2-1	TRBD2	-	CASSLTSTSYNEQFF	TGCGCCAGCAGCCTGACTAGCACCTCCTACAATGAGCAGTTCTTC
TRBV3-1/TRBV3-2	TRBJ1-1	TRBD1	-	CASSRDPGQGNTEAFF	TGTGCCAGCAGTCGAGACCCGGGACAGGGGAACACTGAAGCTTTCTTT
TRBV30	TRBJ1-2	TRBD1	-	CAWSPGTGFHGYTF	TGTGCCTGGAGTCCCGGGACAGGGTTCCATGGCTACACCTTC
TRBV5-6	TRBJ2-1	TRBD1	-	CASSLRDRGFYNEQFF	TGTGCCAGCAGCTTGAGGGACAGGGGTTTCTACAATGAGCAGTTCTTC
TRBV12-5	TRBJ1-1	-	-	CASASTQAEAFF	TGTGCTAGTGCCTCCACGCAGGCTGAAGCTTTCTTT
TRBV18	TRBJ1-5	TRBD1	-	CASSRDRGDQPQHF	TGTGCCAGCTCACGAGACAGGGGGGATCAGCCCCAGCATTTT
TRBV5-1	TRBJ2-7	-	hyperexpanded	CASSLDIVYEQYF	TGCGCCAGCAGCTTGGATATTGTTTACGAGCAGTACTTC
TRBV6-2/TRBV6-3	TRBJ2-1	TRBD2	-	CASSKSGGSNEQFF	TGTGCCAGCAGTAAAAGCGGGGGTAGCAATGAGCAGTTCTTC
TRBV2	TRBJ2-1	-	-	CASSVWEEQFF	TGTGCCAGCAGTGTTTGGGAGGAGCAGTTCTTC
TRBV5-1	TRBJ1-1	TRBD1	-	CASSLVGTGGASGTEAFF	TGCGCCAGCAGCTTGGTAGGGACAGGGGGCGCATCTGGCACTGAAGCTTTCTTT
TRBV3-1/TRBV3-2	TRBJ2-4	TRBD1	-	CASSPAGTGGIQYF	TGTGCCAGCAGCCCCGCCGGGACAGGGGGCATTCAGTACTTC
TRBV10-3	TRBJ1-2	-	-	CAISQEGEANYGYTF	TGTGCCATCAGTCAAGAGGGGGAAGCTAACTATGGCTACACCTTC
TRBV9	TRBJ2-3	-	once	CASSKSGSTDTQYF	TGTGCCAGCTCAAAAAGCGGGAGCACAGATACGCAGTATTTT
TRBV6-4	TRBJ2-3	-	once	CASREGDTQYF	TGTGCCAGCAGGGAGGGTGATACGCAGTATTTT
TRBV28	TRBJ2-5	-	-	CASRGGAGGQETQYF	TGTGCCAGCAGAGGGGGGGCCGGGGGACAAGAGACCCAGTACTTC
TRBV5-1	TRBJ1-3	TRBD1	-	CASSLERTGVGNTIYF	TGCGCCAGCAGCTTGGAACGGACAGGGGTTGGAAACACCATATATTTT
TRBV7-9	TRBJ1-2	-	-	CASSPDSYGYTF	TGTGCCAGCAGCCCAGACAGTTATGGCTACACCTTC
TRBV28	TRBJ2-3	TRBD2	-	CASSWTSGTDTQYF	TGTGCCAGCAGTTGGACTAGCGGCACAGATACGCAGTATTTT
TRBV18	TRBJ1-5	TRBD1	-	CASSLRQGADNQPQHF	TGTGCCAGCTCACTACGACAGGGGGCCGACAATCAGCCCCAGCATTTT
TRBV6-4	TRBJ1-2	-	few	CASSDEGSYGYTF	TGTGCCAGCAGTGACGAGGGTAGCTATGGCTACACCTTC
TRBV12-3/TRBV12-4	TRBJ1-2	-	-	CASNPGGYGYTF	TGTGCCAGCAACCCCGGCGGTTATGGCTACACCTTC
TRBV30	TRBJ1-5	-	-	CAWETGGQGPQHF	TGTGCCTGGGAGACGGGCGGCCAGGGGCCCCAGCATTTT
TRBV4-1	TRBJ1-1	-	few	CASSQALQVNTEAFF	TGCGCCAGCAGCCAAGCCTTACAGGTGAACACTGAAGCTTTCTTT
TRBV18	TRBJ1-4	TRBD1	-	CASSPSGQGANEKLFF	TGTGCCAGCTCACCTTCGGGACAGGGGGCAAATGAAAAACTGTTTTTT
TRBV19	TRBJ1-1	-	-	CASSIGGGSIREAFF	TGTGCCAGTAGTATAGGGGGGGGGAGCATAAGAGAAGCTTTCTTT
TRBV29-1	TRBJ2-3	-	-	CSVRGPRAADTQYF	TGCAGCGTCCGTGGGCCTCGAGCGGCAGATACGCAGTATTTT
TRBV6-1	TRBJ1-4	TRBD1	-	CASSEMRTGGYEKLFF	TGTGCCAGCAGTGAAATGAGGACAGGGGGCTATGAAAAACTGTTTTTT
TRBV5-1	TRBJ2-7	-	-	CASSWRPLGGEAYEQYF	TGCGCCAGCAGCTGGAGACCCCTAGGGGGAGAGGCCTACGAGCAGTACTTC
TRBV2	TRBJ2-3	-	-	CASSYGKGDTQYF	TGTGCCAGCAGTTACGGGAAGGGAGATACGCAGTATTTT
TRBV7-9	TRBJ2-1	-	-	CASSLDSSYNEQFF	TGTGCCAGCAGCTTAGACAGCTCCTACAATGAGCAGTTCTTC
TRBV4-3	TRBJ1-2	TRBD1	-	CASSQEWGGTGLNYGYTF	TGCGCCAGCAGCCAAGAATGGGGCGGGACAGGGCTTAACTATGGCTACACCTTC
TRBV7-2	TRBJ2-5	-	-	CASTLPGQGQETQYF	TGTGCCAGCACCCTCCCAGGGCAGGGTCAGGAGACCCAGTACTTC
TRBV30	TRBJ2-1	TRBD2	-	CAWGGLAGDEQFF	TGTGCCTGGGGGGGACTAGCGGGAGATGAGCAGTTCTTC